The next 14 T cell receptor beta chains were all read from a single sample in a study of cytomegalovirus exposure and HLA in healthy donors (TCRdb year 2017). The receptor library was made with the immunoSEQ multiplex PCR assay. A mixture of 60 forward primers for TCR Vbeta segments and 13 reverse primers for TCR Jbeta segments was used in the multiplex PCR. TCRdb re-hosts the immuneACCESS table, in-frame sequences only. Its copies lack some clones; in the studies checked, an unresolved V gene accounts for under half of them, and the cause for the rest is not known. The sample contains under 150,000 clones, under 90% of them found a single time. The ten top clones hold 4% of the sample. Sequencing was carried out using PBMCs. The origin of the receptors is a woman in her thirties or forties in good health and CMV-seronegative.

This clone showed up just a few times. This chain connects TRBV5-5 to TRBJ2-3; D gene uncertain. V dropped 0 bases and J dropped 3 bases, with 5 bases sitting between them. This CDR3 is built from 13 residues. Germline CDR1 SGHKS, CDR2 YYEKEE (reference sequence). In nucleotides, the CDR3 is TGTGCCAGCAGCTTGGAGCGAACAGATACGCAGTATTTT. Amino acids: CASSLERTDTQYF.

This rearrangement joins TRBV4-1 to TRBJ1-2; D possibly corresponds to TRBD1 (6 bases). The V end was cut by 0 bases, the J end by 8 bases, with 16 bases between. The CDR3 sequence is 15 residues long. CDR1 is MGHRA, CDR2 YSYEKL, per germline. CDR3 sequence reads: CASSQDWAGVWGYTF. In nucleotides, the CDR3 is TGCGCCAGCAGCCAAGATTGGGCAGGGGTCTGGGGCTACACCTTC.

The chain combines TRBV4-3 with TRBJ1-1; a weak D match, TRBD1 (6 bases). V was trimmed by 1 base and J by 4 bases, leaving 16 bases between them. Germline V gene data show CDR1 as LGHNA and CDR2 as YSLEER. This CDR3 comprises 16 residues. The CDR3 DNA reads as TGCGCCAGCAGCCAAGCATTGGGAGGGGGGAGCACTGAAGCTTTCTTT. Translation gives CASSQALGGGSTEAFF.

The chain is built from TRBV7-2 and TRBJ2-7; D not resolved. CDR3 size: 13 residues. V was cut by 4 bases and J by 2 bases, with 9 bases left in between. Germline V gene lookup returns CDR1 SGHTA and CDR2 FQGNSA. The CDR3 sequence is CASSWAETYEQYF. The CDR3 DNA reads as TGTGCCAGCAGCTGGGCTGAGACCTACGAGCAGTACTTC.

CDR3 region: CASRASGNEQFF. The CDR3 DNA is TGTGCCAGCAGGGCGAGCGGAAATGAGCAGTTCTTC. The V call is TRBV27, the J call TRBJ2-1; the D gene is possibly TRBD2 (5 bases). CDR3 length: 12 residues. Per the germline V gene, CDR1 is MNHEY and CDR2 is SMNVEV (reference sequence). The ends were cut back, 6 bases at V and 7 bases at J, with 10 bases in the middle.

The rearrangement links TRBV28 to TRBJ1-5; D possibly corresponds to TRBD1 (5 bases). Germline V gene lookup returns CDR1 MDHEN and CDR2 SYDVKM. The CDR3 runs to 14 residues. V was trimmed by 7 bases and J by 2 bases, leaving 12 bases between them. DNA for the CDR3: TGTGCCAGCATCCCTCCCAGGGGCAATCAGCCCCAGCATTTT. Translated, it gives CASIPPRGNQPQHF.

This clone has a handful of counts. The chain uses TRBV10-3 and TRBJ2-7, with D perhaps TRBD1 (7 bases). This CDR3 is built from 15 residues. The ends were cut back, 5 bases at V and 6 bases at J, with 20 bases in the middle. Germline V gene lookup returns CDR1 ENHRY and CDR2 SYGVKD. Here the CDR3 reads CAISLPGTAGGEQYF. The CDR3 DNA reads as TGTGCCATCAGTCTCCCCGGGACAGCGGGCGGCGAGCAGTACTTC.

The chain has TRBV4-3 and TRBJ2-5; 8 nucleotides line up with TRBD1. In germline, CDR1 is LGHNA, CDR2 YSLEER. There are 15 residues in the CDR3. V gave up 3 bases and J gave up 5 bases; unmatched junction bases: 8. CDR3 DNA: TGCGCCAGCAGCCATGAACTCCGACAGGGGGAGACCCAGTACTTC. As protein: CASSHELRQGETQYF.

The gene calls are TRBV4-1 and TRBJ1-4; D ambiguous. CDR1 is MGHRA, CDR2 YSYEKL, per germline. V was shortened by 0 bases and J by 4 bases, with 18 bases between the two germline ends. CDR3 length: 18 residues. DNA of the CDR3: TGCGCCAGCAGCCAAGAAAAGGAGGTGGGCCTCCTTAATGAAAAACTGTTTTTT. Amino acids: CASSQEKEVGLLNEKLFF.

The rearrangement links TRBV7-2 to TRBJ2-5; TRBD2 matches at 10 bases. J lost 2 bases, V lost 6 bases, and 9 bases had no gene match. The germline CDR1 and CDR2 sequences are SGHTA and FQGNSA. The CDR3 covers 16 residues. The CDR3: CASRSLAGAPQETQYF. In nucleotides, the CDR3 is TGTGCCAGCAGATCCCTAGCGGGGGCCCCACAAGAGACCCAGTACTTC.

This chain connects TRBV7-2 to TRBJ1-3; D is undetermined. The CDR3 is made up of 13 amino acids. Germline loops: CDR1 SGHTA, CDR2 FQGNSA. V was shortened by 1 base and J by 4 bases, with 5 bases between the two germline ends. As DNA, the CDR3 is TGTGCCAGCAGCTTAGGAGCCGGAAACACCATATATTTT. It codes for CASSLGAGNTIYF.

The chain joins TRBV7-2 to TRBJ2-3; D is ambiguous. Trimming removed 0 bases at V and 2 bases at J, with 6 bases between. From germline, CDR1 is SGHTA and CDR2 FQGNSA. The CDR3 has 14 amino acids. CDR3 nucleotide sequence: TGTGCCAGCAGCTTAGCGAGGTTCACAGATACGCAGTATTTT. It is translated as CASSLARFTDTQYF.

The chain couples TRBV5-4 to TRBJ2-2; weak D call: TRBD1 (6 bases). Germline CDR1 SGHNT, CDR2 YYREEE (reference sequence). The CDR3 consists of 15 residues. V lost 7 bases and J lost 0, with 13 bases in between. The CDR3 sequence is CASSWQGTNTGELFF. DNA of the CDR3: TGTGCCAGCTCCTGGCAGGGGACGAACACCGGGGAGCTGTTTTTT. Full variable domain (remainder filled in from reference TRBV5-4 and TRBJ2-2): ETGVTQSPTHLIKTRGQQVTLRCSSQSGHNTVSWYQQALGQGPQFIFQYYREEENGRGNFPPRFSGLQFPNYSSELNVNALELDDSALYLCASSWQGTNTGELFFGEGSRLTVL.

This sequence joins TRBV9 and TRBJ2-3; a weak D match, TRBD1 (5 bases). In germline, CDR1 is SGDLS, CDR2 YYNGEE. The V end lost 3 bases, the J end lost 4 bases, and 12 bases lay between the germline ends. This CDR3 spans 14 amino acids. The CDR3 here is CASSADGAADTQYF. In DNA, the CDR3 is TGTGCCAGCAGCGCAGATGGGGCGGCAGATACGCAGTATTTT.